Sequencing of this T cell receptor (beta chain) was carried out in a study of beta chain features in type 1 diabetes. Study-wide findings and caveats: Patients with Type 1 diabetes showed moderately but significantly shorter TCRB CDR3s in all four CD4+ subsets. Shorter templates might be favored by PCR, equally in patients and controls.

Notes on this clone: The target antigen is unknown.

Staining for CD45RO/CCR7/CD25/CD127/CD95/CD27 allowed sorting of CD4+ naive, central memory, regulatory and stem cell-like memory cells. This CDR3 contains 15 residues. V was pared by 5 bases and J by 9 bases, with 10 bases of the junction left unmatched. Germline V lookup: CDR1 MDHEN, CDR2 SYDVKM. Expressed TCRB transcripts were sequenced because the isolated RNA had all been reverse transcribed beforehand. Measured with immunoSEQ multiplex PCR; TCRdb has only the in-frame clones, and not every one. The table shows about 370,000 clones, with 9.6% occurring only once. V is TRBV28 and J is TRBJ2-5, with 12 positions matching TRBD2. The sequenced material came from central memory CD4+ T cells from blood. This TCR was sampled from a man aged 30 to 39 with type 1 diabetes. The CDR3 bases are TGTGCCAGCAGTCGACCGACTAGCGGGAGAGGGTCCCAGTACTTC. Protein product: CASSRPTSGRGSQYF.